This T cell receptor (beta chain) derives from a study of T cell responses to AZD1222 COVID-19 vaccine. Overall study findings and caveats: Only after the peak T cell response were repertoires sampled. Across the whole spike, CD4 TCRs peaked at regions 160-218 and 743-854. Seropositive at baseline were only six AZD1222 recipients.

Turning to this clone: The antigen is undetermined. Different DNA sequences within this sample yield the same CDR3.

This table comes from immunoSEQ multiplex PCR, and its TCRdb copy is limited to in-frame clones, with some not included. This table holds approximately 140,000 clones, 75% to 95% found once. The V gene end was trimmed by 1 base and the J gene end by 8 bases; junction bases not matched to a gene: 3. This CDR3 comprises 13 residues. Germline V gives CDR1 LNHDA, CDR2 SQIVND (reference sequence). Doses given second, at about 4 or about 12 weeks, were pooled. Specimen: peripheral blood, collected 28 days after the second AZD1222 dose. The TCR originated in an adult who received the AZD1222 COVID-19 vaccine. This chain uses TRBV19 with TRBJ1-2; TRBD1 agrees at 8 bases. The CDR3 spells CASSIGQGSGYTF. CDR3 in DNA: TGTGCCAGTAGTATAGGACAGGGGTCCGGCTACACCTTC.